The next 3 T cell receptor beta chains were all read from a single sample in a study of identifying expanded T cells in peripheral blood. Profiling relied on immunoSEQ multiplex PCR, and the TCRdb table lists in-frame clones only, not all of them. The sample has about 82,000 clones; around 90% are singletons. The sample consisted of blood. These receptors were collected from a person aged 18-70 years in good health.

This clone appeared once. V and J are TRBV19 and TRBJ1-1; D is perhaps TRBD1 (5 bases). The V gene lost 4 bases and the J gene lost 5 bases, with 20 bases spanning the gap. Germline-derived CDR1 and CDR2 are LNHDA and SQIVND (reference sequence). The CDR3 is 16 amino acids. CDR3 bases: TGTGCCAGTAGTACCGGGACCTCCGGTTTGGGAACTGAAGCTTTCTTT. The encoded protein is CASSTGTSGLGTEAFF.

The sample holds one count of this clone. The chain combines TRBV27 with TRBJ2-1; 9 bases map to TRBD1. Germline CDR1 reads MNHEY; CDR2 reads SMNVEV (reference sequence). This CDR3 spans 14 amino acids. Trimming cost V 6 bases and J 6 bases; bases outside gene matches: 6. This CDR3 is CASRRGTGRNEQFF. The DNA for the CDR3 is TGTGCCAGCAGACGGGGGACAGGGCGCAATGAGCAGTTCTTC.

V is TRBV25-1 and J is TRBJ1-2; no clear D gene. The CDR3 extends over 16 amino acids. The germline V gene encodes CDR1 MGHDK and CDR2 SYGVNS. The V and J ends lost 1 base and 0 bases respectively, with 12 bases between them. The CDR3 sequence is CASSEFDDRPNYGYTF. As DNA, the CDR3 is TGTGCCAGCAGTGAATTTGACGACCGTCCTAACTATGGCTACACCTTC.